What follows is one T cell receptor (beta chain) and its context. The antigen is undetermined. This sample was included in a study of cytomegalovirus exposure and HLA in healthy donors. Regarding the study as a whole: CMV serostatus was the sole immune exposure data available. Per a prior analysis, the majority of TCR beta V segments were productive roughly 87% or roughly 30% of the time. Sequencing likely caused a cluster of highly shared sequence variants. A later analysis, which compared TCR beta chains of equal frequency, found the HLA-associated ones more clonally expanded.

13 Jbeta primers and 60 Vbeta primers were used for the PCR. The assay was immunoSEQ multiplex PCR, and TCRdb's table has in-frame clones only and misses some. The sample contains 200,000 to 250,000 clones, 70% of which appear only once. Sequencing was performed on PBMCs. This sequence originates from a man aged 35-49 years in good health and CMV-seropositive.

Here the CDR3 reads CASSFGAGGDEQYF. As DNA, the CDR3 is TGTGCCAGCAGCTTCGGGGCAGGGGGCGACGAGCAGTACTTC. The rearrangement joins TRBV11-2 to TRBJ2-7; 8 bases are a match to TRBD1. The J segment lost 5 bases and the V segment lost 3 bases, leaving 6 bases of the junction unmatched. CDR3 length: 14 amino acids. The V gene's germline CDR1 is SGHAT and CDR2 FQNNGV.